This TCR beta chain was documented in a study of T cell responses to AZD1222 COVID-19 vaccine (dated by TCRdb to the early 2020s). In terms of the full investigation: AZD1222 recipients whose second dose came at about 4 weeks and those whose second dose came at about 12 weeks were combined into one group, since spike-specific TCR depth and breadth did not differ between the two schedules. A total of 230 to 250 trial participants underwent TCR sequencing, of whom roughly 210 had received two doses of AZD1222 and about 25 had received two doses of the MenACWY control vaccine. Trial participants were enrolled into age subgroups of 18-55, 56-69 and 70-plus years, which contained about 150, 28 and 57 TCR-sequenced participants, respectively.

The CDR3 regions of human TCRbeta chains were subjected to immunosequencing. In the paper's pipeline: TCRs in the repertoires were compared against a reference library of SARS-CoV-2-specific TCRs that had been generated with the MIRA antigen-specificity platform. Breadth was defined as the fraction of unique TCRs that were SARS-CoV-2-associated. Depth was defined as the fraction of total T cells that were SARS-CoV-2-associated. Each spike-specific TCR was assigned to its reactive spike region and to a CD4 or CD8 class using the MIRA data. Log10-transformed breadth and depth values were compared by one-way ANOVA with Sidak's multiple comparisons tests. TCRdb took over this immuneACCESS table, retaining in-frame rearrangements with V and J assigned. Such tables are incomplete; in checked studies, under half of the missing clones stem from an unresolved V gene, and the remainder is unexplained. That table is the source of V, J and clone size, and D and trimming were worked out from the DNA. The sample yields about 180,000 clones; approximately 94% were counted once. Together, the top ten hold about 2.5% of the sample.

The paper's findings and limits, for the study overall: The 56-69-year group was small, and its depth increase did not reach significance, likely because of low power. Vaccine-associated CD4 TCRs spanned the whole spike protein, with dominant responses in regions 160-218 and 743-854. Conclusions about previously exposed vaccinees are limited, since just a handful of AZD1222 recipients were seropositive for SARS-CoV-2 at baseline. Participants were mostly white British and included more females than males, and it was suggested by the authors that clonal diversity may have been underestimated. After two AZD1222 doses, both the breadth and the depth of spike-specific TCRs were significantly higher than at day 0 and than in MenACWY recipients. Because no day 14 peak-response samples were available, repertoires were characterized only after the peak T cell response. Epitopes outside the regions mutated in the B.1.351 and B.1.1.7 variants were reportedly recognized by nearly half of the unique spike-specific TCRs.

The time point label for this specimen denotes: baseline before first vaccination. Vaccinee samples came from UK trials COV001 and COV002, including a single-blind randomized controlled phase 2/3 trial of AZD1222 (ChAdOx1 nCoV-19) in healthy adults. For TCRbeta chain sequencing, PBMC samples from trial participants were taken at day 0 and at day 28 after the second dose. A note on this clone: The clone's antigen remains unknown. Base qualities are not at hand, and no much larger clone is one base apart.

The CDR3 covers 15 residues, taking in both the cysteine and the phenylalanine. The only DNA kept is the CDR3, 45 bases in frame from the first base. In the germline V gene (reference sequence), CDR1 corresponds to SGHNT and CDR2 to YYREEE. The germline V end is reduced by 0 bases and the J end by 2 bases; junction bases left unmatched: 3. The rearranged segments are TRBV5-4 and TRBJ2-5; a stretch of 8 junction bases matches TRBD2. The input for sequencing was peripheral blood, taken on day 0 of AZD1222 vaccination. The TCR was taken from an adult in good health. The CDR3 loop reads CASSLATSGQETQYF. The sequenced DNA is TGTGCCAGCAGCTTGGCTACTAGCGGACAAGAGACCCAGTACTTC. The CDR3, completed at both ends by the reference TRBV5-4 and TRBJ2-5 genes, gives the full variable domain ETGVTQSPTHLIKTRGQQVTLRCSSQSGHNTVSWYQQALGQGPQFIFQYYREEENGRGNFPPRFSGLQFPNYSSELNVNALELDDSALYLCASSLATSGQETQYFGPGTRLLVL.